Sequencing of this TCR beta chain was carried out in a study of beta chain features in type 1 diabetes. Findings and limits, study-wide: The naive, central memory and Treg TCRB repertoires of patients appeared to be more similar to one another than those of healthy donors.

In the case of this clone: What it binds is unknown.

As every portion of the isolated RNA was reverse transcribed, the sequencing read expressed TCRB transcripts. Clones were read by immunoSEQ multiplex PCR, and TCRdb kept only the in-frame ones, dropping some. Of 350,000 to 450,000 clones listed, about 15% are singletons. V shed 0 bases and J shed 2 bases, with 8 bases lying between them. This CDR3 has 14 residues. Germline V CDR1 and CDR2: SGHVS, FQNEAQ. Sequencing was performed on naive CD4+ T cells from blood. The chain carries TRBV7-8 and TRBJ2-7; no reliable D call. The TCR was taken from a woman in her late teens or twenties in good health. CDR3 amino acids: CASSLARIAYEQYF. CDR3 nucleotide sequence: TGTGCCAGCAGCTTAGCGAGAATCGCCTACGAGCAGTACTTC.